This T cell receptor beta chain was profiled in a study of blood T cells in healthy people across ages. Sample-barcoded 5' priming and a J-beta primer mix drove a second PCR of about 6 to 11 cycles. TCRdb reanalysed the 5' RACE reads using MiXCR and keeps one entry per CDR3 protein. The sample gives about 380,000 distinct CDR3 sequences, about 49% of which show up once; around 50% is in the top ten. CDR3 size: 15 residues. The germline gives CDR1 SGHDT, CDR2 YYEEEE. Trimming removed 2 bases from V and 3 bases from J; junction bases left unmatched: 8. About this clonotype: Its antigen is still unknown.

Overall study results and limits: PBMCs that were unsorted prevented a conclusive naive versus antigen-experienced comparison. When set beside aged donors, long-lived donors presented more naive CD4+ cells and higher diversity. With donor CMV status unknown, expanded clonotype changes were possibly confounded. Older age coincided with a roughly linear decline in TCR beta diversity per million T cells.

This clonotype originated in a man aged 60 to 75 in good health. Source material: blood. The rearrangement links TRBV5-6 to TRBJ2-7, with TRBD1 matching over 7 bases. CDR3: CASSFFGTVSYEQYF. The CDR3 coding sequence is TGTGCCAGCAGCTTTTTCGGGACAGTAAGCTACGAGCAGTACTTC. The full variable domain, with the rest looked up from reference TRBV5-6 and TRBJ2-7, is DAGVTQSPTHLIKTRGQQVTLRCSPKSGHDTVSWYQQALGQGPQFIFQYYEEEERQRGNFPDRFSGHQFPNYSSELNVNALLLGDSALYLCASSFFGTVSYEQYFGPGTRLTVT.